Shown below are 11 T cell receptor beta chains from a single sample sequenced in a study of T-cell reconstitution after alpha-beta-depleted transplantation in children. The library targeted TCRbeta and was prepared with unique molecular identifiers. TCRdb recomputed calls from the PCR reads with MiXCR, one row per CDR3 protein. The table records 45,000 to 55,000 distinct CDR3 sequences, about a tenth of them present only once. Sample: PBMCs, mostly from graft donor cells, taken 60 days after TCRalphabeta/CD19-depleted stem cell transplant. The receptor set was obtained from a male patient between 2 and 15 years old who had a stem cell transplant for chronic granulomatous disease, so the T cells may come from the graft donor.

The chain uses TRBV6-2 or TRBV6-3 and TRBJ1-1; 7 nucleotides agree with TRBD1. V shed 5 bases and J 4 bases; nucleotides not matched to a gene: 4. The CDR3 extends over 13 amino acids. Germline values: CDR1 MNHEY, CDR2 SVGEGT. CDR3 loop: CASSGNRGTEAFF. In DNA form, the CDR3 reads TGTGCCAGCAGTGGAAACAGGGGCACTGAAGCTTTCTTT.

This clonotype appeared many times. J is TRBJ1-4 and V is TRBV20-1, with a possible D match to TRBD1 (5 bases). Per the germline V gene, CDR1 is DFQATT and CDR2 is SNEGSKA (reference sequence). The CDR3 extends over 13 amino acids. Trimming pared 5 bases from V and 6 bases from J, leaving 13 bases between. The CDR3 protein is CSALTGRDEKLFF. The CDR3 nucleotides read TGCAGTGCTTTAACGGGCAGGGATGAAAAACTGTTTTTT.

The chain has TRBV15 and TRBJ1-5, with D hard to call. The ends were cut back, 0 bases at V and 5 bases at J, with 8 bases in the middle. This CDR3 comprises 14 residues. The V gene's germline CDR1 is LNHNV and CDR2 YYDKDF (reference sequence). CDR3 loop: CATSRDRMDQPQHF. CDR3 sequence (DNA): TGTGCCACCAGCAGAGACAGGATGGATCAGCCCCAGCATTTT.

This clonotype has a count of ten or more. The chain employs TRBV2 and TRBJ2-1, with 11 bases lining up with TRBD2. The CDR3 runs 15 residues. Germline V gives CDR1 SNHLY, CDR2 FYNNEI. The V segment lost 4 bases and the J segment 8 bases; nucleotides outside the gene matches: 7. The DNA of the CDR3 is TGTGCCAGCAGTGGCACTAGCGGGGGTATGGATGAGCAGTTCTTC. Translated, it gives CASSGTSGGMDEQFF.

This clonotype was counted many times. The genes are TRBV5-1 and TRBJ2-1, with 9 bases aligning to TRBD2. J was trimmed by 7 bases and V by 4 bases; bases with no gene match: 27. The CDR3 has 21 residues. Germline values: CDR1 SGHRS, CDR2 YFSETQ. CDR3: CASSPGDFSGSSSVTRNEQFF. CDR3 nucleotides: TGCGCCAGCAGCCCCGGAGACTTTAGCGGGAGCAGTTCGGTAACTCGGAATGAGCAGTTCTTC.

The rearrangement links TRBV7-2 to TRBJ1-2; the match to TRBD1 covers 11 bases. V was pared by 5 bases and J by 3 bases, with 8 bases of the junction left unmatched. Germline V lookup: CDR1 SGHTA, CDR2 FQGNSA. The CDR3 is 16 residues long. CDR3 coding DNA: TGTGCCAGCAGCCCGCGGACAGGGGGCCTTCACTATGGCTACACCTTC. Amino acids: CASSPRTGGLHYGYTF.

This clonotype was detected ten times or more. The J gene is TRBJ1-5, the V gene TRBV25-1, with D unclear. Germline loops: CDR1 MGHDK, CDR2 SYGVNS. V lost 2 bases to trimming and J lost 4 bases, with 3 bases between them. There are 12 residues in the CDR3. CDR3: CASSEGNQPQHF. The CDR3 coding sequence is TGTGCCAGCAGTGAAGGGAATCAGCCCCAGCATTTT. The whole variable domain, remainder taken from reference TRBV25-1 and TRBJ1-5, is EADIYQTPRYLVIGTGKKITLECSQTMGHDKMYWYQQDPGMELHLIHYSYGVNSTEKGDLSSESTVSRIRTEHFPLTLESARPSHTSQYLCASSEGNQPQHFGDGTRLSIL.

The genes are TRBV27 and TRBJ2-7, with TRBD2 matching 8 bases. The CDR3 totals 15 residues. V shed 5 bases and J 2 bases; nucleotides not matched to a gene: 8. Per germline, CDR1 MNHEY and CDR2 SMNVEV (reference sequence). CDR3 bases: TGTGCCAGCAGTCCAGCGGGAGTAGCCCCCTACGAGCAGTACTTC. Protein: CASSPAGVAPYEQYF.

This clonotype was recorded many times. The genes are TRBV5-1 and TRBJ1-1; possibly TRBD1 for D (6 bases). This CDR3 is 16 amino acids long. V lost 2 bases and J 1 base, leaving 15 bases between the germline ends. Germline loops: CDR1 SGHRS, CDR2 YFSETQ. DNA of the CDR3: TGCGCCAGCAGCTTCCTACCAGGGACATCGAACACTGAAGCTTTCTTT. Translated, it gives CASSFLPGTSNTEAFF.

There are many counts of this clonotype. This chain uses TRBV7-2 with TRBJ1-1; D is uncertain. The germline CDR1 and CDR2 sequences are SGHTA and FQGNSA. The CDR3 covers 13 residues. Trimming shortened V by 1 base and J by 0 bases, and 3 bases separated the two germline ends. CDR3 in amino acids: CASSLGMNTEAFF. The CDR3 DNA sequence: TGTGCCAGCAGCTTAGGCATGAACACTGAAGCTTTCTTT.

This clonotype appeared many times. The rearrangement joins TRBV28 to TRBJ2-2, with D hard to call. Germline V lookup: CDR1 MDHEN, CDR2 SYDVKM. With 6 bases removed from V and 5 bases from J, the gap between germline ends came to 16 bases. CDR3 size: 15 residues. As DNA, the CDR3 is TGTGCCAGCAGCCGACCGACATTCGGAACCGGGGAGCTGTTTTTT. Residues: CASSRPTFGTGELFF.